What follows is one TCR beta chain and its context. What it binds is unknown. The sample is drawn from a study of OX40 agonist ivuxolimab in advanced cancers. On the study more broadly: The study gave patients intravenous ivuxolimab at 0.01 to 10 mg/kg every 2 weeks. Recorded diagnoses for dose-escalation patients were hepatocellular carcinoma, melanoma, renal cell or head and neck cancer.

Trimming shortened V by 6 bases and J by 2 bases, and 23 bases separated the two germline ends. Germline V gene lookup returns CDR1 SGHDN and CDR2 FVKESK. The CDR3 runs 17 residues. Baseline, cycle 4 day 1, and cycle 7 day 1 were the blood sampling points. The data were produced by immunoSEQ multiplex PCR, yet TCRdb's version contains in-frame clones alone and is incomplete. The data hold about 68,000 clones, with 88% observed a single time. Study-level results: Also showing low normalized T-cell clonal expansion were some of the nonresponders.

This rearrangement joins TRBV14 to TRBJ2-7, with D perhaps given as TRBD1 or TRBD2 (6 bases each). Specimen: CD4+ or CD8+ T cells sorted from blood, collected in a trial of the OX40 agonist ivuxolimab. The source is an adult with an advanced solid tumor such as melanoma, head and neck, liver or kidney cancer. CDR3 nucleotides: TGTGCCAGCAGTCCACAAGTCCGGGGGCGGCTGACCTACGAGCAGTACTTC. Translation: CASSPQVRGRLTYEQYF.